Listed below are T cell receptor beta chains from one sample, sequenced in a study of blood T cell repertoires in COVID-19. TCRdb's copy holds only in-frame clones and misses some; the assay was immunoSEQ multiplex PCR. The data contain 80,000 to 95,000 clones, around 84% of them singletons. The sample consisted of peripheral blood. The receptors come from an elderly man with acute or convalescent COVID-19. Both conserved end residues are part of each CDR3. A D gene is named only where the DNA matches it firmly. Rows give clone size only sometimes, using once, few, many, or a class for an expanded clone.

j_gene	abundance	v_gene	d_gene	CDR3aa	CDR3nt
TRBJ2-1	few	TRBV7-3	TRBD2	CASSLTGTSGSDEQFF	TGTGCCAGCAGCTTAACCGGGACTAGCGGGAGTGATGAGCAGTTCTTC
TRBJ1-5	.	TRBV4-3	.	CASSQDPLSNQPQHF	TGCGCCAGCAGCCAAGACCCTCTTAGCAATCAGCCCCAGCATTTT
TRBJ1-1	.	TRBV6-5	TRBD1	CASSSPGQGFEAFF	TGTGCCAGCAGTTCCCCCGGACAGGGTTTTGAAGCTTTCTTT
TRBJ1-4	.	TRBV28	.	CASTIGGDEKLFF	TGTGCCAGCACCATAGGAGGAGACGAAAAACTGTTTTTT
TRBJ1-6	.	TRBV7-3	TRBD1	CASSLDPTGGFSSPLHF	TGTGCCAGCAGCTTAGACCCGACAGGGGGGTTTAGTTCACCCCTCCACTTT
TRBJ1-5	.	TRBV3-1/TRBV3-2	TRBD1	CASSATGRGLSQPQHF	TGTGCCAGCAGCGCGACGGGCAGGGGGCTGAGTCAGCCCCAGCATTTT
TRBJ1-1	.	TRBV14	.	CASSHGRGFTGFEAFF	TGTGCCAGCAGCCACGGAAGAGGTTTTACAGGGTTCGAAGCTTTCTTT
TRBJ1-2	.	TRBV3-1/TRBV3-2	TRBD1	CASSQVSGGVNGYTF	TGTGCCAGCAGCCAAGTTTCAGGGGGCGTGAATGGCTACACCTTC
TRBJ2-7	.	TRBV4-2	.	CASSQDTRATDTYEQYF	TGTGCCAGCAGCCAAGATACACGAGCGACGGATACCTACGAGCAGTACTTC
TRBJ2-2	.	TRBV4-3	.	CASSPVGLRNTGELFF	TGCGCCAGCAGCCCGGTGGGGCTCAGGAACACCGGGGAGCTGTTTTTT
TRBJ1-5	many	TRBV11-2	TRBD1	CASSGTDGPNQPQHF	TGTGCCAGCAGTGGGACAGACGGTCCCAATCAGCCCCAGCATTTT
TRBJ2-1	.	TRBV28	TRBD2	CASSLSGTSGPNEQFF	TGTGCCAGCAGTTTATCGGGGACTAGCGGGCCTAATGAGCAGTTCTTC
TRBJ1-6	few	TRBV7-6	.	CASSFLGRGGNSPLHF	TGTGCCAGCAGCTTTCTGGGCCGAGGGGGAAATTCACCCCTCCACTTT
TRBJ2-1	.	TRBV14	TRBD2	CASSAPGLAAYNEQFF	TGTGCCAGCAGCGCCCCGGGGCTAGCGGCCTACAATGAGCAGTTCTTC
TRBJ1-1	few	TRBV10-2	.	CASSRLGMDTEAFF	TGCGCCAGCAGTAGACTAGGGATGGACACTGAAGCTTTCTTT
TRBJ1-1	.	TRBV2	.	CASSVRQATEAFF	TGTGCCAGCAGTGTCCGACAGGCCACTGAAGCTTTCTTT
TRBJ2-5	.	TRBV13	TRBD2	CASSLGQLAGGPVETQYF	TGTGCCAGCAGCTTAGGCCAGCTAGCGGGAGGGCCAGTTGAGACCCAGTACTTC
TRBJ1-1	.	TRBV2	.	CASNREENTEAFF	TGTGCCAGCAACCGGGAAGAGAACACTGAAGCTTTCTTT
TRBJ2-4	.	TRBV28	TRBD2	CASWGGQNIQYF	TGTGCCAGCTGGGGAGGGCAAAACATTCAGTACTTC
TRBJ2-5	.	TRBV14	.	CASSAWTGYETQYF	TGTGCCAGCAGCGCATGGACGGGGTACGAGACCCAGTACTTC
TRBJ1-2	.	TRBV7-3	.	CASSLTANYGYTF	TGTGCCAGCAGCTTGACAGCCAACTATGGCTACACCTTC
TRBJ1-5	.	TRBV2	.	CASRASLRGGNQPQHF	TGTGCCAGCAGGGCATCTCTCAGGGGAGGGAATCAGCCCCAGCATTTT
TRBJ2-1	many	TRBV19	.	CASSTSGGTNEQFF	TGTGCCAGTAGTACCTCAGGAGGGACGAATGAGCAGTTCTTC
TRBJ1-2	once	TRBV6-1	TRBD1	CASRSRGRNGYTF	TGTGCCAGCAGGTCAAGGGGGCGGAATGGCTACACCTTC
TRBJ1-2	.	TRBV4-3	.	CASSLAWRGAYGYTF	TGCGCCAGCAGCCTTGCGTGGCGGGGGGCCTATGGCTACACCTTC
TRBJ1-2	once	TRBV19	.	CACLPQQGKNGYTF	TGTGCCTGTCTCCCCCAGCAGGGCAAGAATGGCTACACCTTC
TRBJ2-7	.	TRBV6-5	.	CASSYGAGRTYEQYF	TGTGCCAGCAGTTATGGGGCAGGGCGGACCTACGAGCAGTACTTC
TRBJ1-5	.	TRBV14	TRBD1	CASSQTGRQPQHF	TGTGCCAGCAGCCAGACAGGGCGTCAGCCCCAGCATTTT
TRBJ1-3	.	TRBV25-1	TRBD1	CASRDRGTTIYF	TGTGCCAGCAGGGACAGGGGGACGACCATATATTTT
TRBJ2-1	.	TRBV9	.	CASSVVAAQYNEQFF	TGTGCCAGCAGCGTAGTTGCGGCTCAATACAATGAGCAGTTCTTC
TRBJ2-1	.	TRBV11-3	TRBD2	CASSLGLAGGRNEQFF	TGTGCCAGCAGCTTAGGGCTAGCGGGAGGGAGGAATGAGCAGTTCTTC
TRBJ2-3	.	TRBV15	TRBD2	CATSRGRSGTSGRAWADTQYF	TGTGCCACCAGCAGAGGACGATCCGGGACTAGCGGGAGGGCCTGGGCTGATACGCAGTATTTT
TRBJ2-1	.	TRBV7-9	.	CASSSIRTGRVYEQFF	TGTGCCAGCAGCTCGATAAGGACAGGGAGGGTTTATGAGCAGTTCTTC
TRBJ2-2	once	TRBV2	TRBD1	CASFRDRDTRGRVRGELFF	TGTGCCAGCTTTCGGGACAGGGATACTCGGGGGAGGGTCCGAGGGGAGCTGTTTTTT
TRBJ2-7	.	TRBV5-1	.	CASSLQGVPYEQYF	TGCGCCAGCAGCTTACAAGGGGTCCCCTACGAGCAGTACTTC
TRBJ2-1	.	TRBV11-2	.	CASSLDWVTDSYNEQFF	TGTGCCAGCAGCTTAGACTGGGTGACAGACTCCTACAATGAGCAGTTCTTC
TRBJ2-5	.	TRBV5-1	.	CASSPTGIQETQYF	TGCGCCAGCAGCCCAACAGGGATCCAAGAGACCCAGTACTTC
TRBJ2-7	.	TRBV5-1	.	CASSLGQGPGYEQYF	TGCGCCAGCAGCTTGGGGCAGGGGCCAGGCTACGAGCAGTACTTC
TRBJ1-2	.	TRBV7-3	.	CASSLFPGDGYTF	TGTGCCAGCAGCTTATTCCCAGGGGATGGCTACACCTTC
TRBJ2-3	.	TRBV5-1	.	CASSAEAKRTDTQYF	TGCGCCAGCAGTGCCGAAGCAAAACGCACAGATACGCAGTATTTT
TRBJ2-7	few	TRBV28	.	CASSDLGEQYF	TGTGCCAGCAGTGACCTAGGCGAGCAGTACTTC
TRBJ2-3	.	TRBV30	TRBD2	CAWSGGGLAGVTDTQYF	TGTGCCTGGAGTGGGGGGGGACTAGCGGGAGTCACAGATACGCAGTATTTT
TRBJ1-3	once	TRBV7-9	TRBD1	CASSPRQGPGNTIYF	TGTGCCAGCAGTCCTCGACAGGGGCCTGGAAACACCATATATTTT
TRBJ1-3	.	TRBV19	.	CASSTGTRNTIYF	TGTGCCAGTAGTACAGGGACTAGAAACACCATATATTTT
TRBJ2-3	.	TRBV28	.	CASSPTVDTQYF	TGTGCCAGCAGCCCCACAGTAGATACGCAGTATTTT
TRBJ2-3	.	TRBV7-2	.	CASSTGGGRTDTQYF	TGTGCCAGCAGCACCGGCGGGGGCCGCACAGATACGCAGTATTTT
TRBJ1-1	.	TRBV5-1	.	CASSLSLGNTEAFF	TGCGCCAGCAGCTTGTCTCTCGGGAACACTGAAGCTTTCTTT